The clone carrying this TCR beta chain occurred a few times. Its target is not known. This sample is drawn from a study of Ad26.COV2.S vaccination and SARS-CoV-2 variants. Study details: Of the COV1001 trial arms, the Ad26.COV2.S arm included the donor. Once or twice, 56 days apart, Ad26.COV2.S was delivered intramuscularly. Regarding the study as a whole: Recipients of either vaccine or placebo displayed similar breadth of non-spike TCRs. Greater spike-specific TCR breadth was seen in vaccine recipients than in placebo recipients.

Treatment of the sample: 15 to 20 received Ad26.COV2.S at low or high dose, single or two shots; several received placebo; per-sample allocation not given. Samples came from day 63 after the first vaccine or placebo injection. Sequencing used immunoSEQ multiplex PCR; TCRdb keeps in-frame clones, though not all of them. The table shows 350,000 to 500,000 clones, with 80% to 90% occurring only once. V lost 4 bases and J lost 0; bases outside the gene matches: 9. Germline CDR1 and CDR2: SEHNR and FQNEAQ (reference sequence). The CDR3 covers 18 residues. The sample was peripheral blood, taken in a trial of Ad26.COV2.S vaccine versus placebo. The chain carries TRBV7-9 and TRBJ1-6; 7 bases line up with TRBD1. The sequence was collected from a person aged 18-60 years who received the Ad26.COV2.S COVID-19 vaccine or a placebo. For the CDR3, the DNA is TGTGCCAGCAGCTCACAGGGGTCGGCGAGCTCCTATAATTCACCCCTCCACTTT. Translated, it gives CASSSQGSASSYNSPLHF. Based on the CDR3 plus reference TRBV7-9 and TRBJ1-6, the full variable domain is DTGVSQNPRHKITKRGQNVTFRCDPISEHNRLYWYRQTLGQGPEFLTYFQNEAQLEKSRLLSDRFSAERPKGSFSTLEIQRTEQGDSAMYLCASSSQGSASSYNSPLHFGNGTRLTVT.